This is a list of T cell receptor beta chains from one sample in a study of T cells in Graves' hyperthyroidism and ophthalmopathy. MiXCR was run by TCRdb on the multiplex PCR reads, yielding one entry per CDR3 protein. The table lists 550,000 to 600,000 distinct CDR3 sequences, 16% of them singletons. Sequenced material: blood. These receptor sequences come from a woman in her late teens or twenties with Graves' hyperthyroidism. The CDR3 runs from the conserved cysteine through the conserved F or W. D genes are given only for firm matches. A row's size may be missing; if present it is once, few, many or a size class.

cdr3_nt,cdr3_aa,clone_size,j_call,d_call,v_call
TGTGCCTGGGTCGCTAGCGGGAGATCGGATACGCAGTATTTT,CAWVASGRSDTQYF,few,TRBJ2-3,TRBD2,TRBV30
TGTGCCAGCAGCCAAGCCAGGGCTAGCACAGATACGCAGTATTTT,CASSQARASTDTQYF,.,TRBJ2-3,.,TRBV14
TGTGCCAGCAGCTTTAGCGGGGGGGATGCGGAGACCCAGTACTTC,CASSFSGGDAETQYF,many,TRBJ2-5,TRBD2,TRBV7-9
TGTGCCTGGAGTCAGACGAGAGGAAACACCATATATTTT,CAWSQTRGNTIYF,few,TRBJ1-3,.,TRBV30
TGTGCCAGCAGCGGACCGTGGAGGGAGCAGTTCTTC,CASSGPWREQFF,many,TRBJ2-1,.,TRBV6-2/TRBV6-3
TGCAGTGCTAGAGATGACGGGTACGAGCAGTACTTC,CSARDDGYEQYF,many,TRBJ2-7,.,TRBV20-1
TGTGCCACCAGTGATCTACAGGGGGCTGGCAATCAGCCCCAGCATTTT,CATSDLQGAGNQPQHF,.,TRBJ1-5,TRBD1,TRBV24-1
TGTGCCAGCAGCATTTCGGAATACGAGCAGTACTTC,CASSISEYEQYF,.,TRBJ2-7,.,TRBV28
TGTGCCAGCAGCTCCCTCCAGAGCTCCTATAATTCACCCCTCCACTTT,CASSSLQSSYNSPLHF,few,TRBJ1-6,.,TRBV7-2
TGTGCCAGCAGCGTGGGTACTCTCGATACGCAGTATTTT,CASSVGTLDTQYF,.,TRBJ2-3,.,TRBV9
TGCAGTGCTTTGTCGTCCGTGGGACCTTCCTACGAGCAGTACTTC,CSALSSVGPSYEQYF,few,TRBJ2-7,.,TRBV20-1
TGTGCCAGCAGCCAAGATTTAACTAGCCGTGAGGGCGATGAGCAGTTCTTC,CASSQDLTSREGDEQFF,few,TRBJ2-1,.,TRBV4-2
TGTGCCAGCAGCTTAGGGCCGGGGGCAAGCTACGAGCAGTACTTC,CASSLGPGASYEQYF,many,TRBJ2-7,.,TRBV7-6
TGTGCCAGCAGCTTATCGGACAGGGTATCCTACGAGCAGTACTTC,CASSLSDRVSYEQYF,many,TRBJ2-7,TRBD1,TRBV7-9
TGTGCCAGCAGCTCTACAGGGGGCGGCGAGCAGTACTTC,CASSSTGGGEQYF,many,TRBJ2-7,TRBD1,TRBV11-3